One and the same sample provided the 15 T cell receptor beta chains below, sequenced in a study of blood T cell repertoires in COVID-19 (dated by TCRdb to the early 2020s). Library preparation was by the immunoSEQ multiplex PCR assay. This immuneACCESS table, as held by TCRdb, lists in-frame sequences with V and J called but not all clones. Of the missing ones, under half trace to an unresolved V gene in checked studies; the others have no known cause. This sample comprises approximately 160,000 clones, 84% of them detected only once. The ten largest account for around 7.7% of the sample. The sequenced sample consisted of peripheral blood. The receptors shown here come from a man between 35 and 55 years old who had recovered from COVID-19.

The chain employs TRBV2 and TRBJ2-1, with D perhaps matching TRBD2 (7 bases). The germline V and J ends were trimmed by 6 bases and 4 bases, with 16 bases remaining between them. CDR1 and CDR2 from the germline V gene are SNHLY and FYNNEI. The CDR3 length is 15 residues. The CDR3 DNA is TGTGCCAGCAGGTCCACAGGGAGGGAATACAATGAGCAGTTCTTC. This gives the protein CASRSTGREYNEQFF.

This clone was counted a single time. The CDR3 is CASSPGGRGNEKLFF. The CDR3 region has the DNA TGCGCCAGCAGCCCAGGGGGCAGGGGGAATGAAAAACTGTTTTTT. J is TRBJ1-4 and V is TRBV4-3; 8 nucleotides line up with TRBD1. The CDR3 has 15 residues. The V and J ends lost 4 bases and 5 bases, in that order; junction bases with no gene match: 6. The germline CDR1 and CDR2 sequences are LGHNA and YSLEER.

In this sample, this clone turned up a few times. The V call is TRBV4-3, the J call TRBJ1-6; TRBD1 aligns across 9 bases. This CDR3 is 14 amino acids long. J was trimmed by 11 bases and V by 3 bases; bases with no gene match: 5. Germline-derived CDR1 and CDR2 are LGHNA and YSLEER. DNA of the CDR3: TGCGCCAGCAGCCAGGGACAGGGTTCCACACCCCTCCACTTT. This gives the protein CASSQGQGSTPLHF.

The chain is built from TRBV27 and TRBJ1-2, with 7 bases fitting TRBD1. The CDR3 sequence is 13 residues long. Losses at the gene ends were 4 bases for V and 7 bases for J; bases not matched to a gene: 6. The V gene's germline CDR1 is MNHEY and CDR2 SMNVEV (reference sequence). CDR3 loop: CASSSTTGSGYTF. The CDR3, as DNA: TGTGCCAGCAGTTCCACGACAGGGAGTGGCTACACCTTC.

The rearrangement joins TRBV6-2 or TRBV6-3 to TRBJ2-7, with TRBD1 matching 8 bases. Looked up from germline, CDR1 is MNHEY and CDR2 is SVGEGT. V lost 5 bases to trimming and J lost 3 bases; unmatched junction nucleotides: 3. This CDR3 has 13 amino acids. The DNA of the CDR3 is TGTGCCAGCAGTCGGGACAGGTACTACGAGCAGTACTTC. Protein: CASSRDRYYEQYF.

V and J are TRBV7-9 and TRBJ2-7; 8 bases are shared with TRBD2. Trimming at V came to 5 bases and at J to 4 bases, leaving 7 bases not matched to a gene. Germline assignment: CDR1 SEHNR and CDR2 FQNEAQ (reference sequence). The CDR3 has 14 amino acids. CDR3: CASSITSGSYEQYF. CDR3 DNA sequence: TGTGCCAGCAGCATAACTAGCGGTTCGTACGAGCAGTACTTC.

The chain joins TRBV11-2 to TRBJ2-7; D possibly corresponds to TRBD1 (7 bases). V shed 5 bases and J shed 5 bases, with 16 bases lying between them. Germline assignment: CDR1 SGHAT and CDR2 FQNNGV. CDR3 length: 14 amino acids. The CDR3 sequence is CASSRLQGTHEQYF. The CDR3 DNA reads TGTGCCAGCAGCCGCCTACAGGGGACTCACGAGCAGTACTTC.

J is TRBJ2-1 and V is TRBV3-1 (or the pseudogene TRBV3-2); 9 bases line up with TRBD2. V was pared by 4 bases and J by 7 bases, with 14 bases of the junction left unmatched. CDR1 LGHDT and CDR2 YNNKEL come from the germline V gene (reference sequence). This CDR3 has 17 residues. DNA of the CDR3: TGTGCCAGCAGCCCGATGCCCATAGCGGGGGAGTGGAATGAGCAGTTCTTC. Translation: CASSPMPIAGEWNEQFF.

This clone was seen a handful of times. The rearrangement links TRBV7-9 to TRBJ1-4; tentatively, D is TRBD1 (6 bases). This CDR3 has 15 residues. CDR1 and CDR2 from the germline V gene are SEHNR and FQNEAQ (reference sequence). The V end lost 0 bases, the J end lost 6 bases, and 11 bases lay between the germline ends. The CDR3 sequence is CASSLAAGADEKLFF. In DNA, the CDR3 is TGTGCCAGCAGCTTAGCTGCAGGGGCAGATGAAAAACTGTTTTTT. Supplemented by reference TRBV7-9 and TRBJ1-4, the full variable domain reads DTGVSQNPRHKITKRGQNVTFRCDPISEHNRLYWYRQTLGQGPEFLTYFQNEAQLEKSRLLSDRFSAERPKGSFSTLEIQRTEQGDSAMYLCASSLAAGADEKLFFGSGTQLSVL.

By share, this clone ranks as medium-sized. The V and J genes are TRBV7-2 and TRBJ1-3, with D perhaps TRBD1 (6 bases). The CDR3 contains 14 residues. Germline lookup yields CDR1 SGHTA and CDR2 FQGNSA. Trimming removed 5 bases at V and 8 bases at J, with 16 bases between. CDR3 amino acids: CASSPRGQGDTIYF. The CDR3 bases are TGTGCCAGCAGCCCGCGGGGGCAGGGAGACACCATATATTTT.

The V and J genes are TRBV28 and TRBJ1-6; TRBD1 is a possible D gene (6 bases). CDR3 size: 14 residues. The V gene's germline CDR1 is MDHEN and CDR2 SYDVKM. Deletions cut 6 bases from V and 4 bases from J, with 10 bases between. CDR3 sequence reads: CASRSGTYNSPLHF. In nucleotides, the CDR3 is TGTGCCAGCAGGTCCGGGACATATAATTCACCCCTCCACTTT.

V and J are TRBV5-4 and TRBJ2-1, with 10 bases fitting TRBD2. The junction had 8 bases not matched to a gene; V was cut back by 6 bases and J by 5 bases. This CDR3 region has 15 residues. Germline CDR1 is SGHNT and CDR2 is YYREEE (reference sequence). Here the CDR3 DNA reads TGTGCCAGCAACCCAGGCCTAGCGGGGGACAATGAGCAGTTCTTC. Its protein is CASNPGLAGDNEQFF.

V is TRBV28 and J is TRBJ2-3; 9 bases align to TRBD1. There are 15 residues in the CDR3. Germline CDR1 MDHEN, CDR2 SYDVKM. The trim removed 5 bases at V and 6 bases at J, leaving 9 bases unmatched. CDR3: CASSPYRTGVDTQYF. CDR3 coding DNA: TGTGCCAGCAGTCCCTATCGGACAGGGGTTGATACGCAGTATTTT.

The rearrangement uses TRBV19 and TRBJ2-7, with TRBD1 as a possible D gene (6 bases). Per germline, CDR1 LNHDA and CDR2 SQIVND (reference sequence). V shed 4 bases and J shed 1 base, with 14 bases lying between them. This CDR3 region has 15 residues. The CDR3 sequence is CASSTSDSPSYEQYF. In nucleotides, the CDR3 is TGTGCCAGTAGTACCTCGGACAGCCCGTCCTACGAGCAGTACTTC.

This chain connects TRBV28 to TRBJ2-1; no clear D. Between the trimmed V and J ends, which lost 6 bases and 13 bases, there was a span of 16 bases. The germline V gene has CDR1 MDHEN and CDR2 SYDVKM. The CDR3 is made up of 12 amino acids. DNA of the CDR3: TGTGCCAGCAGGCCTAGTGCCGGCAGTCAGTTCTTC. This translates into CASRPSAGSQFF.